These T cell receptor beta chains were read from a single sample in a study of blood T cell repertoires in COVID-19. Sequenced by immunoSEQ multiplex PCR; TCRdb stores in-frame clones only, minus some. This sample has just over 250,000 clones, with approximately 79% found just once. The sample comprised PBMCs or T cells enriched from blood (not recorded which). These receptors were obtained from a man aged 25-45 years with acute COVID-19. Each CDR3 is given with its conserved first and last residue. Each record gives: V gene, clone size, D gene, J gene, CDR3 protein, CDR3 DNA. The D gene is left open where the match is weak. For some rows the clone size is stated as once, few or many, or as a class when expanded; others skip it.

V: TRBV5-5; size: -; D: TRBD1; J: TRBJ1-6; CDR3: CASSHTGTGGVNSPLHF; DNA: TGTGCCAGCAGCCATACCGGGACAGGGGGAGTCAATTCACCCCTCCACTTT
V: TRBV25-1; size: few; D: -; J: TRBJ1-1; CDR3: CASSAQGGTEAFF; DNA: TGTGCCAGCAGTGCCCAGGGTGGCACTGAAGCTTTCTTT
V: TRBV5-5; size: -; D: -; J: TRBJ1-1; CDR3: CASGLTGNTEAFF; DNA: TGTGCCAGCGGGTTGACAGGGAACACTGAAGCTTTCTTT
V: TRBV7-9; size: -; D: TRBD1; J: TRBJ1-2; CDR3: CASSPWTGVNYGYTF; DNA: TGTGCCAGCAGCCCGTGGACAGGAGTGAACTATGGCTACACCTTC
V: TRBV7-9; size: -; D: TRBD1; J: TRBJ2-3; CDR3: CASSYTGGTDTQYF; DNA: TGTGCCAGCAGCTATACAGGGGGCACAGATACGCAGTATTTT
V: TRBV20-1; size: -; D: TRBD1; J: TRBJ1-6; CDR3: CSASPGDRDTSPLHF; DNA: TGCAGTGCTAGTCCCGGGGACAGGGATACTTCACCCCTCCACTTT
V: TRBV19; size: -; D: TRBD2; J: TRBJ2-5; CDR3: CASRLAGAETQYF; DNA: TGTGCCAGTAGACTAGCGGGGGCAGAGACCCAGTACTTC
V: TRBV29-1; size: -; D: -; J: TRBJ1-1; CDR3: CSGSDSNTEAFF; DNA: TGCAGCGGATCGGACAGTAACACTGAAGCTTTCTTT
V: TRBV24-1; size: -; D: -; J: TRBJ1-2; CDR3: CATSEPTGNYGYTF; DNA: TGTGCCACCAGTGAGCCCACAGGGAACTATGGCTACACCTTC
V: TRBV19; size: -; D: -; J: TRBJ1-5; CDR3: CASNRQRQPQHF; DNA: TGTGCCAGTAATCGGCAGCGCCAGCCCCAGCATTTT
V: TRBV11-3; size: -; D: TRBD1; J: TRBJ2-5; CDR3: CASSPGGPWETQYF; DNA: TGTGCCAGCAGCCCAGGGGGTCCATGGGAGACCCAGTACTTC
V: TRBV12-3/TRBV12-4; size: -; D: -; J: TRBJ1-2; CDR3: CASSDSQFYGYTF; DNA: TGTGCCAGCAGCGACAGCCAATTTTATGGCTACACCTTC
V: TRBV19; size: few; D: TRBD2; J: TRBJ2-1; CDR3: CASSPGLADNEQFF; DNA: TGTGCCAGTAGTCCGGGACTAGCGGACAATGAGCAGTTCTTC
V: TRBV30; size: few; D: TRBD2; J: TRBJ2-1; CDR3: CAWTSGRVSEQFF; DNA: TGTGCCTGGACTAGCGGGAGGGTCAGTGAGCAGTTCTTC
V: TRBV6-5; size: -; D: TRBD1; J: TRBJ2-5; CDR3: CASSPWTGATQYF; DNA: TGTGCCAGCAGTCCCTGGACAGGGGCGACCCAGTACTTC
V: TRBV5-1; size: -; D: TRBD1; J: TRBJ1-1; CDR3: CASSLVEGDRAEAFF; DNA: TGTGCCAGCAGCTTGGTCGAGGGTGACAGGGCTGAAGCTTTCTTT
V: TRBV6-5; size: -; D: TRBD2; J: TRBJ2-3; CDR3: CATASSGDTDTQYF; DNA: TGTGCCACCGCCAGTAGCGGGGACACAGATACGCAGTATTTT
V: TRBV3-1/TRBV3-2; size: -; D: -; J: TRBJ1-2; CDR3: CASSRSDSGYGYTF; DNA: TGTGCCAGCAGCCGATCGGACAGTGGATATGGCTACACCTTC
V: TRBV3-1/TRBV3-2; size: -; D: -; J: TRBJ1-5; CDR3: CASSQSGQPQHF; DNA: TGTGCCAGCAGCCAATCAGGACAGCCCCAGCATTTT
V: TRBV3-1/TRBV3-2; size: once; D: -; J: TRBJ2-2; CDR3: CASRENAANTGELFF; DNA: TGTGCCAGCAGGGAAAACGCGGCGAACACCGGGGAGCTGTTTTTT
V: TRBV6-5; size: -; D: -; J: TRBJ1-2; CDR3: CASRLGAANYGYTF; DNA: TGTGCCAGCAGGTTAGGGGCGGCGAATTATGGCTACACCTTC
V: TRBV25-1; size: -; D: TRBD1; J: TRBJ1-2; CDR3: CASSDRDRVNYGYTF; DNA: TGTGCCAGCAGTGACCGGGACAGGGTTAACTATGGCTACACCTTC
V: TRBV7-2; size: -; D: TRBD1; J: TRBJ2-5; CDR3: CASSYWDRGRVRETQYF; DNA: TGTGCCAGCAGCTACTGGGACAGGGGGCGAGTTAGGGAGACCCAATACTTC
V: TRBV18; size: -; D: TRBD1; J: TRBJ2-5; CDR3: CASSPGGQGLGTQYF; DNA: TGTGCCAGCTCACCAGGGGGACAGGGGCTCGGGACCCAGTACTTC
V: TRBV7-8; size: few; D: -; J: TRBJ1-3; CDR3: CASSFGDSRSGNTIYF; DNA: TGTGCCAGCAGCTTTGGAGACAGCCGCTCTGGAAACACCATATATTTT
V: TRBV7-2; size: -; D: -; J: TRBJ1-3; CDR3: CASSLNAGEPVHTIYF; DNA: TGTGCCAGCAGCTTAAATGCGGGGGAACCGGTGCACACCATATATTTT
V: TRBV4-3; size: once; D: TRBD1; J: TRBJ2-2; CDR3: CASSQPGQGASTGELFF; DNA: TGCGCCAGCAGCCAACCGGGACAGGGGGCGAGCACCGGGGAGCTGTTTTTT
V: TRBV5-1; size: -; D: TRBD1; J: TRBJ1-6; CDR3: CASSYESGQSSPLHF; DNA: TGCGCCAGCAGCTACGAGTCGGGACAGAGTTCACCCCTCCACTTT
V: TRBV7-9; size: -; D: -; J: TRBJ1-5; CDR3: CASSPGSGQPQHF; DNA: TGTGCCAGCAGCCCGGGTTCAGGGCAGCCCCAGCATTTT
V: TRBV29-1; size: -; D: -; J: TRBJ1-2; CDR3: CSVQRDYGYTF; DNA: TGCAGCGTTCAGAGGGACTATGGCTACACCTTC
V: TRBV6-5; size: -; D: -; J: TRBJ1-4; CDR3: CASSRSAGEKLFF; DNA: TGTGCCAGCAGTAGGAGCGCTGGAGAAAAACTGTTTTTT
V: TRBV4-1; size: -; D: -; J: TRBJ1-2; CDR3: CASSHPSGGVNYGYTF; DNA: TGCGCCAGCAGCCACCCCTCGGGGGGGGTTAACTATGGCTACACCTTC
V: TRBV5-4; size: -; D: -; J: TRBJ2-3; CDR3: CASSLGLRGVTDTQYF; DNA: TGTGCCAGCAGCTTGGGTCTTAGGGGTGTAACAGATACGCAGTATTTT
V: TRBV19; size: -; D: -; J: TRBJ1-1; CDR3: CASSIVLEGTEAFF; DNA: TGTGCCAGTAGTATCGTTTTGGAGGGCACTGAAGCTTTCTTT
V: TRBV4-2; size: few; D: TRBD2; J: TRBJ2-2; CDR3: CASSPLAGDTGELFF; DNA: TGTGCCAGCAGCCCACTAGCGGGGGACACCGGGGAGCTGTTTTTT
V: TRBV6-5; size: -; D: -; J: TRBJ1-4; CDR3: CASSNREKLFF; DNA: TGTGCCAGCAGCAACAGGGAAAAACTGTTTTTT
V: TRBV18; size: -; D: -; J: TRBJ2-3; CDR3: CASSPQVAGSSTDTQYF; DNA: TGTGCCAGCTCACCACAAGTGGCAGGTTCGAGCACAGATACGCAGTATTTT
V: TRBV28; size: -; D: -; J: TRBJ1-1; CDR3: CASSAGGGPQAFF; DNA: TGTGCCAGCAGCGCTGGGGGCGGCCCCCAAGCTTTCTTT
V: TRBV28; size: -; D: -; J: TRBJ1-2; CDR3: CASSSPGGSPRHYGYTF; DNA: TGTGCCAGCAGTTCCCCGGGGGGGTCACCCCGGCACTATGGCTACACCTTC
V: TRBV10-3; size: -; D: -; J: TRBJ2-5; CDR3: CAISEGLVGASQETQYF; DNA: TGTGCCATCAGTGAGGGCTTAGTGGGGGCTAGCCAAGAGACCCAGTACTTC
V: TRBV7-3; size: -; D: TRBD2; J: TRBJ2-1; CDR3: CASSLNSLAGGLFF; DNA: TGTGCCAGCAGCTTAAATTCACTAGCGGGAGGTCTGTTCTTC
V: TRBV6-5; size: -; D: -; J: TRBJ1-6; CDR3: CASSTAWGFESPLHF; DNA: TGTGCCAGCAGTACAGCCTGGGGCTTTGAATCACCCCTCCACTTT
V: TRBV10-3; size: -; D: TRBD2; J: TRBJ2-1; CDR3: CAIKGTSGRSFRDEQFF; DNA: TGTGCCATCAAAGGGACTAGCGGGAGAAGTTTTAGAGATGAGCAGTTCTTC
V: TRBV5-1; size: -; D: -; J: TRBJ1-2; CDR3: CASSLRGNYGYTF; DNA: TGTGCCAGCAGCTTGAGGGGGAACTATGGCTACACCTTC
V: TRBV16; size: -; D: -; J: TRBJ2-1; CDR3: CASSHRVEQFF; DNA: TGTGCCAGCAGCCACCGTGTTGAGCAGTTCTTC
V: TRBV6-2/TRBV6-3; size: -; D: -; J: TRBJ1-2; CDR3: CASSSILASSPVANYGYTF; DNA: TGTGCCAGCAGTTCGATTCTTGCTTCCTCCCCGGTAGCTAACTATGGCTACACCTTC
V: TRBV12-3/TRBV12-4; size: -; D: -; J: TRBJ2-4; CDR3: CASSLPRNIQYF; DNA: TGTGCCAGCAGTTTACCGCGGAACATTCAGTACTTC
V: TRBV3-1/TRBV3-2; size: -; D: TRBD1; J: TRBJ1-1; CDR3: CASSQTGDTEAFF; DNA: TGTGCCAGCAGCCAAACAGGGGACACTGAAGCTTTCTTT
V: TRBV30; size: -; D: -; J: TRBJ1-2; CDR3: CAWRPPGGGYTF; DNA: TGTGCCTGGAGGCCTCCGGGTGGCGGCTACACCTTC
V: TRBV11-3; size: -; D: -; J: TRBJ2-5; CDR3: CASSVKETQYF; DNA: TGTGCCAGCAGCGTAAAAGAGACCCAGTACTTC
V: TRBV18; size: few; D: -; J: TRBJ1-6; CDR3: CASSSREGQNLHF; DNA: TGTGCCAGCTCGTCAAGGGAGGGGCAGAACCTCCACTTT
V: TRBV5-1; size: -; D: -; J: TRBJ1-2; CDR3: CASSAEYGYTF; DNA: TGTGCCAGCAGCGCCGAGTATGGCTACACCTTC
V: TRBV7-9; size: -; D: TRBD1; J: TRBJ1-2; CDR3: CASSLGTGGMYGYTF; DNA: TGTGCCAGCAGCTTAGGGACAGGTGGTATGTACGGCTACACCTTC
V: TRBV7-2; size: -; D: TRBD1; J: TRBJ1-2; CDR3: CASSLATGSGYTF; DNA: TGTGCCAGCAGCTTAGCGACAGGGTCGGGCTACACCTTC
V: TRBV12-5; size: -; D: TRBD1; J: TRBJ1-3; CDR3: CASGRADRTGSLGNTIYF; DNA: TGTGCTAGTGGACGCGCTGATCGGACAGGGTCGCTCGGAAACACCATATATTTT
V: TRBV6-4; size: many; D: -; J: TRBJ1-1; CDR3: CASSEQTGGTEAFF; DNA: TGTGCCAGCAGTGAACAGACCGGGGGCACTGAAGCTTTCTTT
V: TRBV2; size: -; D: TRBD2; J: TRBJ2-5; CDR3: CASKVTGGKYQETQYF; DNA: TGTGCCAGCAAAGTAACGGGGGGGAAGTACCAAGAGACCCAGTACTTC
V: TRBV6-5; size: -; D: -; J: TRBJ1-3; CDR3: CASSGPSSGNTIYF; DNA: TGTGCCTCTTCAGGGCCAAGCTCTGGAAACACCATATATTTT
V: TRBV5-1; size: -; D: TRBD1; J: TRBJ1-6; CDR3: CASTLSDRENSPLHF; DNA: TGCGCCAGCACCCTTTCGGACAGGGAAAATTCACCCCTCCACTTT
V: TRBV3-1/TRBV3-2; size: -; D: -; J: TRBJ1-5; CDR3: CASSQDVANQPQHF; DNA: TGTGCCAGCAGCCAAGATGTAGCTAATCAGCCCCAGCATTTT